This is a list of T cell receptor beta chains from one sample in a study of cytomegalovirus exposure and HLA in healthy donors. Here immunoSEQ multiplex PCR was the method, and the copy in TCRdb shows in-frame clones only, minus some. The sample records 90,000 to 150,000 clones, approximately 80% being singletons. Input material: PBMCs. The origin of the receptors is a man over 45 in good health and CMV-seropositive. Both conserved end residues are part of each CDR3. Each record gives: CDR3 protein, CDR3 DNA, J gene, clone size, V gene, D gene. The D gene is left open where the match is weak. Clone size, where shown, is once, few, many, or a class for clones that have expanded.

cdr3_aa: CASFGGTAHEQYF; cdr3_nt: TGCGCCAGTTTTGGAGGGACAGCCCACGAGCAGTACTTC; j_call: TRBJ2-7; clone_size: few; v_call: TRBV10-2; d_call: NA
cdr3_aa: CASSPQGDTEIEKLFF; cdr3_nt: TGCGCCAGCAGCCCCCAGGGGGACACTGAAATCGAAAAACTGTTTTTT; j_call: TRBJ1-4; clone_size: NA; v_call: TRBV5-1; d_call: TRBD1
cdr3_aa: CASSSNTGNTEAFF; cdr3_nt: TGTGCCAGCAGTTCAAACACAGGGAACACTGAAGCTTTCTTT; j_call: TRBJ1-1; clone_size: NA; v_call: TRBV6-1; d_call: NA
cdr3_aa: CASPRDLQETQYF; cdr3_nt: TGTGCCAGCCCGCGGGACCTCCAAGAGACCCAGTACTTC; j_call: TRBJ2-5; clone_size: NA; v_call: TRBV9; d_call: NA
cdr3_aa: CASSLDGSRGETQYF; cdr3_nt: TGCGCCAGCAGCTTGGATGGCTCTCGGGGGGAGACCCAGTACTTC; j_call: TRBJ2-5; clone_size: NA; v_call: TRBV5-1; d_call: NA
cdr3_aa: CAWSVTGGNQPQHF; cdr3_nt: TGTGCCTGGAGTGTGACAGGGGGCAATCAGCCCCAGCATTTT; j_call: TRBJ1-5; clone_size: NA; v_call: TRBV30; d_call: TRBD1
cdr3_aa: CASSADTDPGEKLFF; cdr3_nt: TGTGCCAGCAGCGCTGACACGGATCCAGGGGAAAAACTGTTTTTT; j_call: TRBJ1-4; clone_size: NA; v_call: TRBV9; d_call: NA
cdr3_aa: CASSQTQIEAFF; cdr3_nt: TGTGCCAGCAGCCAAACCCAGATTGAAGCTTTCTTT; j_call: TRBJ1-1; clone_size: NA; v_call: TRBV14; d_call: NA
cdr3_aa: CASSGDRGLNEKLFF; cdr3_nt: TGTGCCAGCAGCGGGGACAGGGGGCTTAATGAAAAACTGTTTTTT; j_call: TRBJ1-4; clone_size: NA; v_call: TRBV11-2; d_call: TRBD1
cdr3_aa: CASSTSTGDWNGYTF; cdr3_nt: TGTGCCAGCTCAACTTCGACAGGCGATTGGAATGGCTACACCTTC; j_call: TRBJ1-2; clone_size: once; v_call: TRBV18; d_call: NA
cdr3_aa: CASSLVGLGGETQYF; cdr3_nt: TGTGCCAGCAGCTTAGTAGGACTAGGAGGAGAGACCCAGTACTTC; j_call: TRBJ2-5; clone_size: NA; v_call: TRBV13; d_call: TRBD2
cdr3_aa: CASSAAPGTGTSGPSIRNEQFF; cdr3_nt: TGCGCCAGCAGCGCGGCCCCGGGGACCGGGACTAGCGGGCCCTCAATACGCAATGAGCAGTTCTTC; j_call: TRBJ2-1; clone_size: NA; v_call: TRBV5-1; d_call: TRBD2
cdr3_aa: CASSFGQTTGELFF; cdr3_nt: TGTGCCAGCAGCTTCGGACAGACCACCGGGGAGCTGTTTTTT; j_call: TRBJ2-2; clone_size: NA; v_call: TRBV7-2; d_call: NA
cdr3_aa: CASSAPIRLAGYNEQFF; cdr3_nt: TGTGCCAGCAGCGCTCCCATTCGGCTAGCGGGTTACAATGAGCAGTTCTTC; j_call: TRBJ2-1; clone_size: NA; v_call: TRBV7-8; d_call: TRBD2
cdr3_aa: CASSSTARGEGYTF; cdr3_nt: TGTGCCAGCAGCTCGACAGCCCGAGGAGAGGGCTACACCTTC; j_call: TRBJ1-2; clone_size: once; v_call: TRBV7-9; d_call: NA
cdr3_aa: CASSPSRGLYGYTF; cdr3_nt: TGTGCCAGCAGTCCCTCACGGGGTCTCTATGGCTACACCTTC; j_call: TRBJ1-2; clone_size: few; v_call: TRBV28; d_call: NA
cdr3_aa: CASSPEKGAWETQYF; cdr3_nt: TGTGCCAGCAGCCCAGAGAAGGGGGCATGGGAGACCCAGTACTTC; j_call: TRBJ2-5; clone_size: NA; v_call: TRBV9; d_call: TRBD1
cdr3_aa: CASSLWRGGRGSTDTQYF; cdr3_nt: TGTGCCAGCAGCTTATGGCGGGGGGGGCGAGGGAGCACAGATACGCAGTATTTT; j_call: TRBJ2-3; clone_size: few; v_call: TRBV7-9; d_call: TRBD2
cdr3_aa: CSVPAGRGRNTEAFF; cdr3_nt: TGCAGCGTCCCTGCTGGAAGGGGGAGGAACACTGAAGCTTTCTTT; j_call: TRBJ1-1; clone_size: NA; v_call: TRBV29-1; d_call: NA
cdr3_aa: CASSLGQGAETQYF; cdr3_nt: TGTGCCAGCAGCTTAGGACAGGGGGCAGAGACCCAGTACTTC; j_call: TRBJ2-5; clone_size: NA; v_call: TRBV7-9; d_call: TRBD1
cdr3_aa: CASNQMEGRGKLFF; cdr3_nt: TGTGCCAGCAACCAGATGGAGGGGAGGGGAAAACTGTTTTTT; j_call: TRBJ1-4; clone_size: NA; v_call: TRBV5-8; d_call: NA
cdr3_aa: CASSLSLAGEETQYF; cdr3_nt: TGTGCCAGCAGTTTGTCACTAGCGGGGGAAGAGACCCAGTACTTC; j_call: TRBJ2-5; clone_size: few; v_call: TRBV6-1; d_call: TRBD2
cdr3_aa: CASSQDTSTGELFF; cdr3_nt: TGTGCCAGCAGCCAAGATACGAGTACCGGGGAGCTGTTTTTT; j_call: TRBJ2-2; clone_size: NA; v_call: TRBV14; d_call: NA
cdr3_aa: CASSGQLAFSNYGYTF; cdr3_nt: TGCGCCAGCAGCGGACAGTTGGCCTTTTCGAACTATGGCTACACCTTC; j_call: TRBJ1-2; clone_size: NA; v_call: TRBV5-1; d_call: NA
cdr3_aa: CASSGGQGIGYSNQPQHF; cdr3_nt: TGTGCCAGCAGCGGGGGACAGGGGATCGGGTATAGCAATCAGCCCCAGCATTTT; j_call: TRBJ1-5; clone_size: NA; v_call: TRBV5-8; d_call: TRBD1
cdr3_aa: CASRRGHSSGNTIYF; cdr3_nt: TGTGCCAGCCGTCGGGGACATAGCTCTGGAAACACCATATATTTT; j_call: TRBJ1-3; clone_size: NA; v_call: TRBV7-9; d_call: NA
cdr3_aa: CASSPRTSTHEQFF; cdr3_nt: TGTGCCAGCAGCCCTAGGACTAGCACCCATGAGCAGTTCTTC; j_call: TRBJ2-1; clone_size: once; v_call: TRBV7-9; d_call: TRBD2
cdr3_aa: CASSQDGSGSLDSNEQFF; cdr3_nt: TGCGCCAGCAGCCAAGATGGTAGCGGGAGTTTGGATAGCAATGAGCAGTTCTTC; j_call: TRBJ2-1; clone_size: NA; v_call: TRBV4-3; d_call: TRBD2
cdr3_aa: CASGRDRVSYEQYF; cdr3_nt: TGTGCCAGCGGCCGGGACAGGGTCTCCTACGAGCAGTACTTC; j_call: TRBJ2-7; clone_size: once; v_call: TRBV6-1; d_call: TRBD1
cdr3_aa: CASSWSAEEYNEQFF; cdr3_nt: TGTGCCAGCAGCTGGTCGGCTGAGGAATACAATGAGCAGTTCTTC; j_call: TRBJ2-1; clone_size: few; v_call: TRBV5-4; d_call: NA
cdr3_aa: CASSADRVKNEKLFF; cdr3_nt: TGTGCCAGCAGCGCGGACAGGGTGAAAAATGAAAAACTGTTTTTT; j_call: TRBJ1-4; clone_size: NA; v_call: TRBV9; d_call: TRBD1
cdr3_aa: CASFQGFMNTEAFF; cdr3_nt: TGTGCCAGCTTTCAGGGGTTTATGAACACTGAAGCTTTCTTT; j_call: TRBJ1-1; clone_size: NA; v_call: TRBV2; d_call: NA
cdr3_aa: CAWSLSRSTEAFF; cdr3_nt: TGTGCCTGGAGCCTATCCAGGTCCACTGAAGCTTTCTTT; j_call: TRBJ1-1; clone_size: large; v_call: TRBV30; d_call: NA
cdr3_aa: CASKRDTDWNTEAFF; cdr3_nt: TGTGCCAGCAAGAGGGACACCGATTGGAACACTGAAGCTTTCTTT; j_call: TRBJ1-1; clone_size: NA; v_call: TRBV6-5; d_call: NA
cdr3_aa: CASSLYTGYDQPQHF; cdr3_nt: TGTGCCAGTAGTCTCTACACAGGGTACGATCAGCCCCAGCATTTT; j_call: TRBJ1-5; clone_size: once; v_call: TRBV19; d_call: NA
cdr3_aa: CATSREQRATNQPQHF; cdr3_nt: TGTGCCACCAGCAGAGAGCAGAGGGCAACCAATCAGCCCCAGCATTTT; j_call: TRBJ1-5; clone_size: NA; v_call: TRBV15; d_call: NA
cdr3_aa: CASIWGDLTSTDTQYF; cdr3_nt: TGTGCCAGCATTTGGGGGGACTTAACTAGCACAGATACGCAGTATTTT; j_call: TRBJ2-3; clone_size: NA; v_call: TRBV28; d_call: NA
cdr3_aa: CASRLQGYNSPLHF; cdr3_nt: TGTGCCAGCAGGTTACAGGGTTATAATTCACCCCTCCACTTT; j_call: TRBJ1-6; clone_size: NA; v_call: TRBV5-6; d_call: NA
cdr3_aa: CASSLRGQASGNTIYF; cdr3_nt: TGTGCCAGCAGCTTGAGGGGACAGGCCTCGGGAAACACCATATATTTT; j_call: TRBJ1-3; clone_size: NA; v_call: TRBV5-8; d_call: TRBD1
cdr3_aa: CASSPQTIAKNIQYF; cdr3_nt: TGTGCCAGCTCACCCCAGACAATAGCCAAAAACATTCAGTACTTC; j_call: TRBJ2-4; clone_size: NA; v_call: TRBV18; d_call: NA
cdr3_aa: CASSLGQGTTNEKLFF; cdr3_nt: TGTGCCAGCAGCTTGGGACAGGGGACAACTAATGAAAAACTGTTTTTT; j_call: TRBJ1-4; clone_size: NA; v_call: TRBV7-9; d_call: TRBD1
cdr3_aa: CASSRPQGGGTDTQYF; cdr3_nt: TGTGCCAGTAGTAGGCCCCAGGGCGGAGGCACAGATACGCAGTATTTT; j_call: TRBJ2-3; clone_size: few; v_call: TRBV19; d_call: NA
cdr3_aa: CASSAAGTDYGYTF; cdr3_nt: TGTGCCAGTAGTGCGGCCGGGACAGACTATGGCTACACCTTC; j_call: TRBJ1-2; clone_size: NA; v_call: TRBV19; d_call: TRBD1
cdr3_aa: CASSAVPQPQHF; cdr3_nt: TGTGCCAGCAGTGCCGTCCCGCAGCCCCAGCATTTT; j_call: TRBJ1-5; clone_size: NA; v_call: TRBV6-1; d_call: NA
cdr3_aa: CASSQSGTGGAMGNQPQHF; cdr3_nt: TGCGCCAGCAGCCAGTCAGGGACAGGGGGCGCGATGGGCAATCAGCCCCAGCATTTT; j_call: TRBJ1-5; clone_size: NA; v_call: TRBV4-1; d_call: TRBD1
cdr3_aa: CASSLGQGTFGGYTF; cdr3_nt: TGTGCCAGCAGCTTGGGACAGGGAACATTCGGAGGCTACACCTTC; j_call: TRBJ1-2; clone_size: NA; v_call: TRBV6-5; d_call: TRBD1
cdr3_aa: CASSPRDQPQHF; cdr3_nt: TGTGCCAGCAGCCCTCGCGATCAGCCCCAGCATTTT; j_call: TRBJ1-5; clone_size: NA; v_call: TRBV7-9; d_call: NA
cdr3_aa: CASSPKVGSLAFGTQYF; cdr3_nt: TGTGCCAGCAGCCCGAAGGTTGGCAGCTTAGCGTTTGGTACGCAGTATTTT; j_call: TRBJ2-3; clone_size: NA; v_call: TRBV5-6; d_call: NA
cdr3_aa: CASSNDRGWNQPQHF; cdr3_nt: TGTGCCAGCAGCAACGACAGGGGATGGAATCAGCCCCAGCATTTT; j_call: TRBJ1-5; clone_size: NA; v_call: TRBV7-2; d_call: TRBD1
cdr3_aa: CAWSLAGSTWSPLHF; cdr3_nt: TGTGCCTGGAGCCTCGCGGGATCCACTTGGTCACCCCTCCACTTT; j_call: TRBJ1-6; clone_size: NA; v_call: TRBV30; d_call: NA
cdr3_aa: CASSEGTGNTEAFF; cdr3_nt: TGTGCCAGCAGCGAGGGGACAGGGAACACTGAAGCTTTCTTT; j_call: TRBJ1-1; clone_size: NA; v_call: TRBV9; d_call: TRBD1
cdr3_aa: CASSQDFTSGGTQYF; cdr3_nt: TGCGCCAGCAGCCAAGATTTCACTAGCGGGGGAACGCAGTATTTT; j_call: TRBJ2-3; clone_size: NA; v_call: TRBV4-1; d_call: TRBD2
cdr3_aa: CAIMSSSYNEQFF; cdr3_nt: TGTGCCATCATGTCCAGCTCCTACAATGAGCAGTTCTTC; j_call: TRBJ2-1; clone_size: NA; v_call: TRBV10-3; d_call: NA
cdr3_aa: CASRASNQPQHF; cdr3_nt: TGTGCCAGCCGCGCTAGCAATCAGCCCCAGCATTTT; j_call: TRBJ1-5; clone_size: NA; v_call: TRBV6-1; d_call: NA
cdr3_aa: CASSLEIAGRQETQYF; cdr3_nt: TGTGCCAGCAGCTTAGAGATAGCGGGGAGGCAAGAGACCCAGTACTTC; j_call: TRBJ2-5; clone_size: NA; v_call: TRBV7-2; d_call: TRBD2
cdr3_aa: CASRRGTVEGHEQYF; cdr3_nt: TGTGCCAGCAGACGAGGGACAGTTGAGGGTCACGAGCAGTACTTC; j_call: TRBJ2-7; clone_size: NA; v_call: TRBV6-1; d_call: TRBD1
cdr3_aa: CASSDREIETQYF; cdr3_nt: TGTGCCAGCAGCGACAGGGAAATTGAGACCCAGTACTTC; j_call: TRBJ2-5; clone_size: NA; v_call: TRBV5-4; d_call: TRBD1
cdr3_aa: CATSRDRGLNQPQHF; cdr3_nt: TGTGCCACCAGCAGGGACAGGGGGTTAAATCAGCCCCAGCATTTT; j_call: TRBJ1-5; clone_size: NA; v_call: TRBV15; d_call: TRBD1
cdr3_aa: CASTPGQGVYEQYF; cdr3_nt: TGTGCCAGCACCCCGGGACAGGGGGTGTACGAGCAGTACTTC; j_call: TRBJ2-7; clone_size: NA; v_call: TRBV27; d_call: TRBD1